Shown below are 8 T cell receptor beta chains from a single sample sequenced in a study of OX40 agonist ivuxolimab in advanced cancers. The repertoire was sequenced with immunoSEQ multiplex PCR; TCRdb's copy has only in-frame clones and lacks some. The table includes about 64,000 clones, roughly 80% detected once. This sample comprised CD4+ or CD8+ T cells sorted from blood, obtained in a trial of the OX40 agonist ivuxolimab. The source is an adult with an advanced solid tumor such as melanoma, head and neck, liver or kidney cancer.

The CDR3 region is CASSERRGKGEAFF. The CDR3 region has the DNA TGTGCCAGCAGTGAACGGCGGGGGAAAGGCGAAGCTTTCTTT. J is TRBJ1-1 and V is TRBV6-1, with D perhaps matching TRBD1 (5 bases). This CDR3 has 14 amino acids. Germline-derived CDR1 and CDR2 are MNHNS and SASEGT. Trimming pared 2 bases from V and 8 bases from J, leaving 15 bases between.

The CDR3: CASSLYPGRDTNYGYTF. The DNA of the CDR3 is TGTGCCAGCAGCCTATATCCGGGACGAGACACTAACTATGGCTACACCTTC. The V call is TRBV13, the J call TRBJ1-2, with a possible D match to TRBD1 (5 bases). In germline, CDR1 is PRHDT, CDR2 FYEKMQ (reference sequence). The CDR3 sequence is 17 residues long. V was trimmed by 5 bases and J by 0 bases, leaving 19 bases between them.

This chain joins TRBV19 and TRBJ2-1, with 7 nucleotides matching TRBD2. V dropped 4 bases and J dropped 11; count of bases not matched to a gene: 5. Germline CDR1 is LNHDA and CDR2 is SQIVND (reference sequence). This CDR3 is 12 amino acids long. The CDR3 DNA reads as TGTGCCAGTAGTACCCCTAGCGGAAAGCAGTTCTTC. Translation gives CASSTPSGKQFF.

This chain uses TRBV7-9 with TRBJ1-6; D not resolved. CDR1 is SEHNR, CDR2 FQNEAQ, per germline (reference sequence). The CDR3 runs 17 residues. Trimming stripped 2 bases from V and 0 bases from J, with 11 bases between. In DNA, the CDR3 is TGTGCCAGCAGCTTATATTCACAGAACTCCTATAATTCACCCCTCCACTTT. Translation: CASSLYSQNSYNSPLHF. Supplemented by reference TRBV7-9 and TRBJ1-6, the full variable domain reads DTGVSQNPRHKITKRGQNVTFRCDPISEHNRLYWYRQTLGQGPEFLTYFQNEAQLEKSRLLSDRFSAERPKGSFSTLEIQRTEQGDSAMYLCASSLYSQNSYNSPLHFGNGTRLTVT.

CDR3 sequence reads: CASSINRWTSLNTGELFF. The CDR3 nucleotides are TGTGCCAGCAGTATAAACCGATGGACTAGTTTGAACACCGGGGAGCTGTTTTTT. The V gene is TRBV28, the J gene TRBJ2-2; 7 nucleotides align to TRBD2. V lost 5 bases and J lost 1; bases outside the gene matches: 13. Germline V gene sequence: CDR1 MDHEN, CDR2 SYDVKM. The CDR3 is 18 residues long.

The CDR3 protein is CASSPRRQGARDTQYF. CDR3 bases: TGTGCCAGTAGCCCTAGGAGACAGGGGGCACGAGATACGCAGTATTTT. The chain has TRBV19 and TRBJ2-3; TRBD1 matches at 10 bases. Germline V CDR1 and CDR2: LNHDA, SQIVND (reference sequence). The CDR3 loop spans 16 amino acids. V shed 6 bases and J 5 bases; nucleotides not matched to a gene: 11.

This rearrangement joins TRBV5-1 to TRBJ2-1; TRBD2 agrees at 10 bases. Germline V gene data show CDR1 as SGHRS and CDR2 as YFSETQ. V shed 2 bases, J shed 7 bases, and the junction held 9 bases outside the gene matches. The CDR3 sequence is 16 residues long. The CDR3 nucleotides read TGCGCCAGCAGCTTATCTGCTAGCGGGGGAAGGAATGAGCAGTTCTTC. Translating it yields CASSLSASGGRNEQFF.

The chain recombines TRBV4-2 with TRBJ1-3; D gene uncertain. This CDR3 is 18 amino acids long. Germline V gives CDR1 LGHNA, CDR2 YNFKEQ. Trimming pared 1 base from V and 0 bases from J, leaving 16 bases between. The CDR3 reads CASSQVDFRGGSGNTIYF. The CDR3 coding sequence is TGTGCCAGCAGCCAAGTAGATTTCCGTGGCGGCTCTGGAAACACCATATATTTT.